This is a list of T cell receptor beta chains from one sample in a study of blood T cells in healthy people across ages. TCRdb passed the 5' RACE reads through MiXCR, listing each CDR3 protein once. This table has over 950,000 distinct CDR3 sequences, roughly two fifths appearing once. The sequenced material came from blood. These receptor sequences come from a man in his late teens or twenties in good health. The CDR3 runs from the conserved cysteine through the conserved F or W. The D gene is left open where the match is weak. Clone size is given for some rows only: seen once, a few or many times, or a class if the clone is expanded.

clone_size: -
j_call: TRBJ2-1
v_call: TRBV10-3
d_call: -
cdr3_nt: TGTGCCATCAACCAGGGAGGCTACAATGAGCAGTTCTTC
cdr3_aa: CAINQGGYNEQFF

clone_size: once
j_call: TRBJ1-1
v_call: TRBV11-2
d_call: -
cdr3_nt: TGTGCCAGCAGCTTAGGTCGCGGAACGATGAACACTGAAGCTTTCTTT
cdr3_aa: CASSLGRGTMNTEAFF

clone_size: few
j_call: TRBJ2-2
v_call: TRBV7-2
d_call: -
cdr3_nt: TGTGCCAGCAGCGTTGACACGAGACCCACCGGGGAGCTGTTTTTT
cdr3_aa: CASSVDTRPTGELFF

clone_size: few
j_call: TRBJ2-5
v_call: TRBV7-2
d_call: -
cdr3_nt: TGTGCCAGCAGCAGGACACAGGCGTACCAAGAGACCCAGTACTTC
cdr3_aa: CASSRTQAYQETQYF

clone_size: few
j_call: TRBJ1-1
v_call: TRBV15
d_call: -
cdr3_nt: TGTGCCACCAGTCTAGGGGTGGACACTGAAGCTTTCTTT
cdr3_aa: CATSLGVDTEAFF

clone_size: -
j_call: TRBJ1-5
v_call: TRBV6-6
d_call: TRBD1
cdr3_nt: TGTGCCAGCATGGGACAGGGGAAAAATCAGCCCCAGCATTTT
cdr3_aa: CASMGQGKNQPQHF

clone_size: -
j_call: TRBJ2-5
v_call: TRBV15
d_call: TRBD2
cdr3_nt: TGTGCCACCAGCACGGGACTAGCGGGGGGGGAGACCCAGTACTTC
cdr3_aa: CATSTGLAGGETQYF

clone_size: many
j_call: TRBJ1-1
v_call: TRBV20-1
d_call: TRBD1
cdr3_nt: TGCAGTGCTAGAGAATGGGACAGCCGGAACACTGAAGCTTTCTTT
cdr3_aa: CSAREWDSRNTEAFF

clone_size: -
j_call: TRBJ1-1
v_call: TRBV7-2
d_call: -
cdr3_nt: TGTGCCAGCAGCTTAGGGATCAGAGGTAGCACTGAAGCTTTCTTT
cdr3_aa: CASSLGIRGSTEAFF

clone_size: -
j_call: TRBJ1-4
v_call: TRBV4-2
d_call: -
cdr3_nt: TGTGCCAGCAGCCATTCCCGGCGGGGGGCGGGAGGTGAAAAACTGTTTTTT
cdr3_aa: CASSHSRRGAGGEKLFF

clone_size: -
j_call: TRBJ2-7
v_call: TRBV2
d_call: -
cdr3_nt: TGTGCCAGCCGCTCCGGGCCAGGGGCTTCCTACGAGCAGTACTTC
cdr3_aa: CASRSGPGASYEQYF

clone_size: -
j_call: TRBJ1-4
v_call: TRBV21-1
d_call: -
cdr3_nt: TGTGCCAGCAGCAAACGACAGGGGGAAATAGGGTCGACTAATGAAAAACTGTTTTTT
cdr3_aa: CASSKRQGEIGSTNEKLFF

clone_size: -
j_call: TRBJ2-3
v_call: TRBV20-1
d_call: -
cdr3_nt: TGCAGTGCTAGAAGGACAGAAACAGATACGCAGTATTTT
cdr3_aa: CSARRTETDTQYF

clone_size: -
j_call: TRBJ1-1
v_call: TRBV13
d_call: -
cdr3_nt: TGTGCCAGCAGTAATACAGAAAAGAACACTGAAGCTTTCTTT
cdr3_aa: CASSNTEKNTEAFF

clone_size: few
j_call: TRBJ2-4
v_call: TRBV10-3
d_call: -
cdr3_nt: TGTGCCATCAGTGAGTCGATTGGGGGAACCCCGCTAGCCGAAAACATTCAGTACTTC
cdr3_aa: CAISESIGGTPLAENIQYF

clone_size: -
j_call: TRBJ2-3
v_call: TRBV20-1
d_call: -
cdr3_nt: TGCAGTGCTAGCCAGGGGGGATCTGCAGATACGCAGTATTTT
cdr3_aa: CSASQGGSADTQYF

clone_size: -
j_call: TRBJ1-1
v_call: TRBV19
d_call: -
cdr3_nt: TGTGCCAGTAGTAACACCCCTGAAGCTTTCTTT
cdr3_aa: CASSNTPEAFF

clone_size: -
j_call: TRBJ1-1
v_call: TRBV9
d_call: -
cdr3_nt: TGTGCCAGCAGCACTCGGGACGGTTTGCAAGAAGCTTTCTTT
cdr3_aa: CASSTRDGLQEAFF

clone_size: few
j_call: TRBJ2-3
v_call: TRBV6-5
d_call: TRBD2
cdr3_nt: TGTGCCAGCAGTTACTCGAGCGGGGGTATGGATACGCAGTATTTT
cdr3_aa: CASSYSSGGMDTQYF

clone_size: few
j_call: TRBJ1-1
v_call: TRBV20-1
d_call: -
cdr3_nt: TGCAGTGCTAGAGATGCGGGGGAAGTGCCCCAGAACACTGAAGCTTTCTTT
cdr3_aa: CSARDAGEVPQNTEAFF

clone_size: -
j_call: TRBJ1-1
v_call: TRBV12-5
d_call: -
cdr3_nt: TGTGCTAGTGGTTTGGGGGCGGGGGGTGGCACTGAAGCTTTCTTT
cdr3_aa: CASGLGAGGGTEAFF

clone_size: few
j_call: TRBJ2-3
v_call: TRBV15
d_call: TRBD2
cdr3_nt: TGTGCCACCAGCATTAGCGGGGAGGGCACAGATACGCAGTATTTT
cdr3_aa: CATSISGEGTDTQYF

clone_size: -
j_call: TRBJ1-1
v_call: TRBV7-3
d_call: TRBD1
cdr3_nt: TGTGCCAGCAGCTCCGGACAGGGGATCGGGGCTTTCTTT
cdr3_aa: CASSSGQGIGAFF

clone_size: -
j_call: TRBJ2-5
v_call: TRBV7-2
d_call: -
cdr3_nt: TGTGCCAGCAGCTTAGAGTCCTTCGGGACGATCCAAGAGACCCAGTACTTC
cdr3_aa: CASSLESFGTIQETQYF

clone_size: -
j_call: TRBJ2-3
v_call: TRBV20-1
d_call: -
cdr3_nt: TGCAGTGCCCCGACGGACCTCACCACAGATACGCAGTATTTT
cdr3_aa: CSAPTDLTTDTQYF

clone_size: few
j_call: TRBJ2-3
v_call: TRBV20-1
d_call: TRBD2
cdr3_nt: TGCAGTGCTAGTTTGAATAGCGGGGGGGCTGGCACAGATACGCAGTATTTT
cdr3_aa: CSASLNSGGAGTDTQYF

clone_size: many
j_call: TRBJ2-3
v_call: TRBV27
d_call: -
cdr3_nt: TGTGCCAGCAGTTTAGCGGAGATCTCAGATACGCAGTATTTT
cdr3_aa: CASSLAEISDTQYF

clone_size: many
j_call: TRBJ2-3
v_call: TRBV20-1
d_call: -
cdr3_nt: TGCAGTGCGGGATACGAAGGGACGTCCCCACAGGCAGATACGCAGTATTTT
cdr3_aa: CSAGYEGTSPQADTQYF

clone_size: -
j_call: TRBJ2-3
v_call: TRBV9
d_call: TRBD2
cdr3_nt: TGTGCCAGCAGCCCCCGGAGCGGGGGAGGCACAGATACGCAGTATTTT
cdr3_aa: CASSPRSGGGTDTQYF

clone_size: -
j_call: TRBJ1-2
v_call: TRBV20-1
d_call: -
cdr3_nt: TGCAGTGCTCGAGCCGCACAGGGAGTATATGGCTACACCTTC
cdr3_aa: CSARAAQGVYGYTF

clone_size: few
j_call: TRBJ2-4
v_call: TRBV6-2/TRBV6-3
d_call: -
cdr3_nt: TGTGCCAGCAGTTACTCTAGCGCCCTAGCCAAAAACATTCAGTACTTC
cdr3_aa: CASSYSSALAKNIQYF

clone_size: few
j_call: TRBJ2-7
v_call: TRBV9
d_call: -
cdr3_nt: TGTGCCAGCAGCGCCCCAGAACAGGGCTACGAGCAGTACTTC
cdr3_aa: CASSAPEQGYEQYF

clone_size: many
j_call: TRBJ1-2
v_call: TRBV7-9
d_call: TRBD1
cdr3_nt: TGTGCCAGCAGCTTTTCGACAGGGGCGTACTATGGCTACACCTTC
cdr3_aa: CASSFSTGAYYGYTF

clone_size: few
j_call: TRBJ2-5
v_call: TRBV5-4
d_call: -
cdr3_nt: TGTGCCAGCAGCTCCTTTCTGAGGGACATACAAGAGACCCAGTACTTC
cdr3_aa: CASSSFLRDIQETQYF

clone_size: -
j_call: TRBJ1-2
v_call: TRBV13
d_call: -
cdr3_nt: TGTGCCAGCAGCCCTGGACCCAGGGTTAACTATGGCTACACCTTC
cdr3_aa: CASSPGPRVNYGYTF

clone_size: -
j_call: TRBJ1-2
v_call: TRBV20-1
d_call: -
cdr3_nt: TGCAGTGCTAGACGGCCCTTATATGGCTACACCTTC
cdr3_aa: CSARRPLYGYTF

clone_size: many
j_call: TRBJ1-2
v_call: TRBV10-3
d_call: -
cdr3_nt: TGTGCCATCAGTGGGGGGACTAACTATGGCTACACCTTC
cdr3_aa: CAISGGTNYGYTF